One and the same sample provided the 12 T cell receptor beta chains below, sequenced in a study of blood T cell repertoires in COVID-19. The assay was immunoSEQ multiplex PCR, and TCRdb's table has in-frame clones only and misses some. The sample gives about 240,000 clones, roughly 86% of which show up once; 3.5% to 4.5% is in the top ten. Source material: peripheral blood. These receptors were obtained from a man between 50 and 59 years old with acute or convalescent COVID-19.

The chain is built from TRBV20-1 and TRBJ1-6; TRBD1 might be the D (6 bases). Germline V gives CDR1 DFQATT, CDR2 SNEGSKA (reference sequence). The CDR3 is 14 amino acids. V lost 3 bases and J lost 9, with 15 bases in between. In DNA, the CDR3 is TGCAGTGCTAGTAACGAGGGGGTGAGTTCACCCCTCCACTTT. Protein product: CSASNEGVSSPLHF.

This chain uses TRBV20-1 with TRBJ2-3; D gene ambiguous. V gave up 3 bases and J gave up 3 bases, with 16 bases separating them. This CDR3 region has 15 residues. Germline-derived CDR1 and CDR2 are DFQATT and SNEGSKA (reference sequence). CDR3 in amino acids: CSASFPRDLTDTQYF. The CDR3 DNA sequence: TGCAGTGCTAGTTTCCCGCGAGATCTAACAGATACGCAGTATTTT.

The chain employs TRBV6-6 and TRBJ1-2; D remains unclear. Germline lookup yields CDR1 MNHNY and CDR2 SVGAGI (reference sequence). The CDR3 consists of 11 residues. V was clipped by 4 bases and J by 4 bases, with 4 bases between them. DNA for the CDR3: TGTGCCAGCAGTTCCGTCTATGGCTACACCTTC. It yields the protein CASSSVYGYTF.

The genes are TRBV21-1 and TRBJ2-7; the table's D call, TRBD2, has no DNA check behind it. TRBV21-1 is described as a pseudogene. The CDR3 sequence is 18 residues long. CDR3 amino acids: CASRHSVGTSGHLYEQYF. CDR3 sequence (DNA): TGTGCCAGCAGGCACTCTGTAGGGACTAGCGGGCACCTCTACGAGCAGTACTTC.

The chain is built from TRBV28 and TRBJ1-2; unclear D gene. CDR1 is MDHEN, CDR2 SYDVKM, per germline. V lost 5 bases and J lost 4, with 8 bases in between. This CDR3 contains 12 residues. CDR3 DNA: TGTGCCAGCAGTACCTCCGGCTATGGCTACACCTTC. As protein: CASSTSGYGYTF.

The chain recombines TRBV4-1 with TRBJ2-7; no reliable D call. Germline assignment: CDR1 MGHRA and CDR2 YSYEKL. The CDR3 is made up of 13 amino acids. The germline V and J ends were trimmed by 1 base and 3 bases, with 7 bases remaining between them. The DNA of the CDR3 is TGCGCCAGCAGCCAAGTGTTGAGCTACGAGCAGTACTTC. As protein: CASSQVLSYEQYF.

The chain employs TRBV6-1 and TRBJ1-2; D gene ambiguous. The germline gives CDR1 MNHNS, CDR2 SASEGT. The length of the CDR3 is 11 residues. The V end was cut by 5 bases, the J end by 8 bases, with 9 bases between. The CDR3 region is CASSPYEGYTF. DNA of the CDR3: TGTGCCAGCAGTCCCTATGAGGGCTACACCTTC.

The rearrangement links TRBV28 to TRBJ2-3, with 7 bases identical to TRBD2. The CDR3 loop spans 17 amino acids. Germline V gives CDR1 MDHEN, CDR2 SYDVKM. The trim removed 7 bases at V and 3 bases at J, leaving 16 bases unmatched. The CDR3 DNA follows: TGTGCCAGCACCCCCGGGGCTCGCGGGAGTGGGACAGATACGCAGTATTTT. Translation gives CASTPGARGSGTDTQYF.

This chain uses TRBV5-8 with TRBJ2-7, with D perhaps matching TRBD1 (7 bases). Trimming removed 3 bases at V and 9 bases at J, with 16 bases between. CDR3 length: 13 amino acids. Germline loops: CDR1 SGHTS, CDR2 YDEGEE. CDR3 sequence (DNA): TGTGCCAGCAGCTCCGAGGGGGCCGGGGGGCAGTACTTC. It translates to CASSSEGAGGQYF.

The chain employs TRBV7-6 and TRBJ2-5, with D unclear. The CDR3 extends over 12 amino acids. The germline gives CDR1 SGHVS, CDR2 FNYEAQ. Trimming left V 2 bases short and J 3 bases short, with 4 bases between. CDR3 loop: CASSLFKETQYF. The CDR3 DNA is TGTGCCAGCAGCTTATTTAAAGAGACCCAGTACTTC.

The rearrangement uses TRBV29-1 and TRBJ1-1; 11 nucleotides line up with TRBD1. In germline, CDR1 is SQVTM, CDR2 ANQGSEA. Trimming removed 6 bases from V and 1 base from J; junction bases left unmatched: 7. The CDR3 totals 15 residues. CDR3 bases: TGCAGCGTGAAGGGACAGGGGGGAGGGAACACTGAAGCTTTCTTT. This codes for CSVKGQGGGNTEAFF.

This clone was seen a handful of times. The rearrangement links TRBV19 to TRBJ2-7; 8 bases are shared with TRBD1. V was pared by 1 base and J by 6 bases, with 2 bases of the junction left unmatched. The CDR3 extends over 13 amino acids. CDR1 LNHDA and CDR2 SQIVND come from the germline V gene (reference sequence). This CDR3 is CASSIADRGEQYF. CDR3 nucleotide sequence: TGTGCCAGTAGTATAGCCGACAGGGGCGAGCAGTACTTC.